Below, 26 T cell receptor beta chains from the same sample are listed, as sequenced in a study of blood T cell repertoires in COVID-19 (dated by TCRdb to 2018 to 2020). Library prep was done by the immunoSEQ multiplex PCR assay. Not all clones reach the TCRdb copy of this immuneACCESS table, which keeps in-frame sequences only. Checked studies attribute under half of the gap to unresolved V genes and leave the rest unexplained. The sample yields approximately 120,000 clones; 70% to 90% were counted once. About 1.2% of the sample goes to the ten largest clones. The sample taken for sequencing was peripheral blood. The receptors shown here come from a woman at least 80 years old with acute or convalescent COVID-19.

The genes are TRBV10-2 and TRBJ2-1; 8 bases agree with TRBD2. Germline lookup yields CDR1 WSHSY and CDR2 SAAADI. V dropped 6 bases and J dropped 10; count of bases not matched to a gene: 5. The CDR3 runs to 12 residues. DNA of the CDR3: TGCGCCAGCAGCTCCCTAGCGGGCGAGCAGTTCTTC. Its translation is CASSSLAGEQFF.

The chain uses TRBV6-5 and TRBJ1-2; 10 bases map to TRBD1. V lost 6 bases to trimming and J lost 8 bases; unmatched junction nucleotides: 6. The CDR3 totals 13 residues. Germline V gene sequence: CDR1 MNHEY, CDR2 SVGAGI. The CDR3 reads CASRSDRGLGYTF. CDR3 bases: TGTGCCAGCAGAAGTGACAGGGGGCTAGGCTACACCTTC.

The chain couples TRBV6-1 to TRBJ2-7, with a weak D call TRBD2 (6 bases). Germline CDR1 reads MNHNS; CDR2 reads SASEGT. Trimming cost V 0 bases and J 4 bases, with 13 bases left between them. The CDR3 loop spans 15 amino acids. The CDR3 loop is CASSEAGGEWYEQYF. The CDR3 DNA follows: TGTGCCAGCAGTGAAGCGGGGGGAGAATGGTACGAGCAGTACTTC.

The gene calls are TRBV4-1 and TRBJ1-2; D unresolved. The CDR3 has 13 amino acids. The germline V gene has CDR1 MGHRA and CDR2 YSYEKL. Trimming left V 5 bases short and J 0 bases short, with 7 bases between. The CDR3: CASSLGPNYGYTF. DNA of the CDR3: TGCGCCAGCAGCTTGGGCCCTAACTATGGCTACACCTTC.

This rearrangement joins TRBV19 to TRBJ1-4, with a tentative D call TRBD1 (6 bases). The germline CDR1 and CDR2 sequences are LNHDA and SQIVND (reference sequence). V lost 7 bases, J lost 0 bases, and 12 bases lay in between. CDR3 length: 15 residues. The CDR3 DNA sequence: TGTGCCAGTACCAGACAGGCTGCAACTAATGAAAAACTGTTTTTT. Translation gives CASTRQAATNEKLFF.

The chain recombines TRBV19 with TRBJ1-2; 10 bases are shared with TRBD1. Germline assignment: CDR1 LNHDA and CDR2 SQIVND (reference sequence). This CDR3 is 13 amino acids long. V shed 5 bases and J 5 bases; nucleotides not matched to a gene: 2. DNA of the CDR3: TGTGCCAGTAGTGTGGGACAGGGGTATGGCTACACCTTC. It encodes CASSVGQGYGYTF. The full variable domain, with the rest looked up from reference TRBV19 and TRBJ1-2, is DGGITQSPKYLFRKEGQNVTLSCEQNLNHDAMYWYRQDPGQGLRLIYYSQIVNDFQKGDIAEGYSVSREKKESFPLTVTSAQKNPTAFYLCASSVGQGYGYTFGSGTRLTVV.

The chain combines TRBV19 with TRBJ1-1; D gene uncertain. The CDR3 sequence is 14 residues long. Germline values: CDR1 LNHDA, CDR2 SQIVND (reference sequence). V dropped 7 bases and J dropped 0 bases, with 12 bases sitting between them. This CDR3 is CASKSILMNTEAFF. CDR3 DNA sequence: TGTGCCAGTAAATCGATACTTATGAACACTGAAGCTTTCTTT.

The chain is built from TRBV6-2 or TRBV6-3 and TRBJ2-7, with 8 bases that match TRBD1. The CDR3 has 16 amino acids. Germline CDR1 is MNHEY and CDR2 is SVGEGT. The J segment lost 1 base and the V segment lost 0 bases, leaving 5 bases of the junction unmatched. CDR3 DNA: TGTGCCAGCAGTTACTCTGGCGACAGGGGTTCCTACGAGCAGTACTTC. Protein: CASSYSGDRGSYEQYF.

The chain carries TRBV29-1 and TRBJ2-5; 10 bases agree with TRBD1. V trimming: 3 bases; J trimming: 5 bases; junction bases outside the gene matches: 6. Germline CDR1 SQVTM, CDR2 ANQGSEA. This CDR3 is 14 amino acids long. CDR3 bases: TGCAGCGTTGAGGGACAGGGGTTACGTGAGACCCAGTACTTC. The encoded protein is CSVEGQGLRETQYF.

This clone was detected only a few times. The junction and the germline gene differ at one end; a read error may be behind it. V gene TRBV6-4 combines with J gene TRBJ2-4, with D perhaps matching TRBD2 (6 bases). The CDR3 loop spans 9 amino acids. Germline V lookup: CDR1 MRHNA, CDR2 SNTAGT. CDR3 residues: CASSERGRF. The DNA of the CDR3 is TGTGCCAGCAGTGAGAGAGGGAGGTTC.

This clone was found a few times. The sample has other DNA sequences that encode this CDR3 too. The CDR3 nucleotides read TGTGCCAGCAGTGAAGGAGGGGGCCCTCAGCCCCAGCATTTT. It encodes CASSEGGGPQPQHF. The chain carries TRBV6-1 and TRBJ1-5; the match to TRBD1 covers 7 bases. Germline V gene data show CDR1 as MNHNS and CDR2 as SASEGT. The CDR3 loop spans 14 amino acids. V lost 1 base, J lost 6 bases, and 3 bases stayed unmatched.

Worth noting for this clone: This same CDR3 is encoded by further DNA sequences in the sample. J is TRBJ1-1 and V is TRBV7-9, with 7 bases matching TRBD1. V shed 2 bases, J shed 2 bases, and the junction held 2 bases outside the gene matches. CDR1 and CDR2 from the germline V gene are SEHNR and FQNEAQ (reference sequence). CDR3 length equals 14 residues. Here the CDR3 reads CASSLRTGNTEAFF. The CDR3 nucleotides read TGTGCCAGCAGCTTAAGGACAGGAAACACTGAAGCTTTCTTT.

The CDR3 coding sequence is TGTGCCAGCAGCTTAGCACAGAACTATGGCTACACCTTC. This gives the protein CASSLAQNYGYTF. The rearrangement uses TRBV7-3 and TRBJ1-2; D gene unclear. The CDR3 is 13 residues long. The V end was cut by 2 bases, the J end by 2 bases, with 6 bases between. Germline CDR1 reads SGHTA; CDR2 reads FQGTGA.

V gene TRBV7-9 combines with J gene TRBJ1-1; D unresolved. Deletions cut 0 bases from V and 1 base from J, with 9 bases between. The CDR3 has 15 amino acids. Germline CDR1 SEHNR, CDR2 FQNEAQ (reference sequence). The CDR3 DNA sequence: TGTGCCAGCAGCTTAGCTGCAGGCAGGAACACTGAAGCTTTCTTT. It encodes CASSLAAGRNTEAFF.

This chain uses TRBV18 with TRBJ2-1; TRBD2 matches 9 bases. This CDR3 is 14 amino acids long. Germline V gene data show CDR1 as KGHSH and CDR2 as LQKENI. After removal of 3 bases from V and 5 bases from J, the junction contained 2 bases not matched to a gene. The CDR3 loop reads CASSPASGNNEQFF. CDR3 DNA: TGTGCCAGCTCACCGGCTAGCGGGAACAATGAGCAGTTCTTC.

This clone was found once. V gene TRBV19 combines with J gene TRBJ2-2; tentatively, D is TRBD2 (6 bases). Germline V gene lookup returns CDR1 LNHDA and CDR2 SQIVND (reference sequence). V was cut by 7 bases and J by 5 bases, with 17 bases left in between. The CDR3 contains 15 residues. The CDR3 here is CASTFRGAGTGELFF. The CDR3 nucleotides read TGTGCCAGTACCTTTCGGGGCGCGGGGACCGGGGAGCTGTTTTTT.

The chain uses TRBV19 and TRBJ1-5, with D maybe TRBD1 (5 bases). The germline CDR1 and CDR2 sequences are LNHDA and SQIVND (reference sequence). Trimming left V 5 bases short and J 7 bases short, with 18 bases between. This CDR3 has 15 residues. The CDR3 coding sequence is TGTGCCAGTAGTTGGTTGGGGCAGGGAGGACAGCCCCAGCATTTT. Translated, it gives CASSWLGQGGQPQHF.

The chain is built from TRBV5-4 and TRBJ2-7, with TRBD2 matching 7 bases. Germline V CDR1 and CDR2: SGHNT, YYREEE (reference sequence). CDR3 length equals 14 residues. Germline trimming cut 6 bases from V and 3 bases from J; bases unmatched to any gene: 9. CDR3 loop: CASKSSGGNYEQYF. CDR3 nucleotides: TGTGCCAGCAAGTCTTCGGGAGGAAACTACGAGCAGTACTTC.

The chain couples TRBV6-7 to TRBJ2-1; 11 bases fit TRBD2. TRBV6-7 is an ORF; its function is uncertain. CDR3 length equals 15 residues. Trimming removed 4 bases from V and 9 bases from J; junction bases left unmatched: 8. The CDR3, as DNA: TGTGCCAGCAGTTCCCTAGCGGGAGGAGTCGCTGAGCAGTTCTTC. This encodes CASSSLAGGVAEQFF.

CDR3 in DNA: TGTGCCAGCAGTTTTAGCGGGTCCTACTACGAGCAGTACTTC. This codes for CASSFSGSYYEQYF. The chain has TRBV28 and TRBJ2-7; 7 bases are a match to TRBD2. The CDR3 sequence is 14 residues long. The V and J ends lost 3 bases and 3 bases, in that order; junction bases with no gene match: 5. Germline CDR1 MDHEN, CDR2 SYDVKM.

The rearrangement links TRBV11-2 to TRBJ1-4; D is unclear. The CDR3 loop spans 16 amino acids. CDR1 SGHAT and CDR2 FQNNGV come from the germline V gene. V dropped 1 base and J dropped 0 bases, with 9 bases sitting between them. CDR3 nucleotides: TGTGCCAGCAGCTTAGGGCAGACATCAACTAATGAAAAACTGTTTTTT. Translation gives CASSLGQTSTNEKLFF. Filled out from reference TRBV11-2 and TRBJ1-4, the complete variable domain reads EAGVAQSPRYKIIEKRQSVAFWCNPISGHATLYWYQQILGQGPKLLIQFQNNGVVDDSQLPKDRFSAERLKGVDSTLKIQPAKLEDSAVYLCASSLGQTSTNEKLFFGSGTQLSVL.

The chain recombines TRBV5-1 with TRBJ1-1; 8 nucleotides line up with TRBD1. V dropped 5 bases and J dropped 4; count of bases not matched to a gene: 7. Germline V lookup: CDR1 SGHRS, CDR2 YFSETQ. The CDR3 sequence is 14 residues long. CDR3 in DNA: TGCGCCAGCAGAGTCGGACAGGGTTTCACTGAAGCTTTCTTT. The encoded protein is CASRVGQGFTEAFF.

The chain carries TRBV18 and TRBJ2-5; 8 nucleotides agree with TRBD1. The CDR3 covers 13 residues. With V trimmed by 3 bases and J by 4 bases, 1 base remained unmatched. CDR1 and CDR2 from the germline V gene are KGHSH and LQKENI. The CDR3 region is CASSPDRAETQYF. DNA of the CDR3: TGTGCCAGCTCACCGGACAGGGCAGAGACCCAGTACTTC. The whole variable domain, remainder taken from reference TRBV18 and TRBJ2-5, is NAGVMQNPRHLVRRRGQEARLRCSPMKGHSHVYWYRQLPEEGLKFMVYLQKENIIDESGMPKERFSAEFPKEGPSILRIQQVVRGDSAAYFCASSPDRAETQYFGPGTRLLVL.

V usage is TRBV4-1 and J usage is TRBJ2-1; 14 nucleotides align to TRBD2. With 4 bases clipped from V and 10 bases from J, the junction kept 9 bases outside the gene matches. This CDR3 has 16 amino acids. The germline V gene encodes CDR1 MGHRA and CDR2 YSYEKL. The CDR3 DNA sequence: TGCGCCAGCAGCCCTCCGGGACTAGCGGGAGTCTACGAGCAGTTCTTC. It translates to CASSPPGLAGVYEQFF.

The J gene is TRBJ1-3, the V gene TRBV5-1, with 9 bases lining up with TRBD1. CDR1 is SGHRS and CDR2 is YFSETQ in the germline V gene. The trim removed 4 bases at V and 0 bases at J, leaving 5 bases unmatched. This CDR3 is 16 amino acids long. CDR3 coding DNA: TGCGCCAGCAGCACGACAGGGGGGAACTCTGGAAACACCATATATTTT. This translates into CASSTTGGNSGNTIYF.

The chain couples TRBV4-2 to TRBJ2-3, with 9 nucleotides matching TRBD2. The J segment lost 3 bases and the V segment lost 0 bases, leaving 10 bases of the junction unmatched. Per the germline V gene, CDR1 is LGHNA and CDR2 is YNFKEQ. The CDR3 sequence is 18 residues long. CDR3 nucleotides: TGTGCCAGCAGCCAAGAACCGGCTAGCGGGAAATGGACAGATACGCAGTATTTT. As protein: CASSQEPASGKWTDTQYF.